These T cell receptor beta chains were read from a single sample in a study of T cell responses to AZD1222 COVID-19 vaccine. The repertoire was sequenced with immunoSEQ multiplex PCR; TCRdb's copy has only in-frame clones and lacks some. In the table there are some 150,000 clones, 90% to 95% of which are singletons. Sample: peripheral blood, taken on day 0 of AZD1222 vaccination. These TCRs come from an adult in good health. Each CDR3 is given with its conserved first and last residue. D genes are given only for firm matches. The size field is filled for only some rows; it gives once, few, many or a size class.

>TRBJ1-4|TRBV11-2|once|-
CASSLTGGWSTNEKLFF
TGTGCCAGCAGCTTAACGGGGGGCTGGTCTACTAATGAAAAACTGTTTTTT
>TRBJ2-7|TRBV18|-|TRBD1
CASGRGQGAYEQYF
TGTGCCAGCGGACGCGGACAGGGGGCCTACGAGCAGTACTTC
>TRBJ2-4|TRBV2|-|TRBD2
CASTGTGGDIQYF
TGTGCCAGTACAGGGACCGGGGGGGACATTCAGTACTTC
>TRBJ1-1|TRBV30|-|-
CAWSVPGEDTEAFF
TGTGCCTGGAGTGTACCGGGGGAGGACACTGAAGCTTTCTTT
>TRBJ2-3|TRBV5-4|-|TRBD2
CASSLDAGGLPDTQYF
TGTGCCAGCAGCTTGGACGCGGGGGGGCTGCCAGATACGCAGTATTTT
>TRBJ1-2|TRBV6-5|once|-
CASYEWGEDGYTF
TGTGCCAGCTATGAATGGGGTGAAGATGGCTACACCTTC
>TRBJ1-6|TRBV10-1|few|-
CASSESGPHCPYNSPLHF
TGCGCCAGCAGTGAGTCCGGGCCCCATTGCCCCTATAATTCACCCCTCCACTTT
>TRBJ1-2|TRBV5-1|-|-
CASSLEGQSYGYTF
TGCGCCAGCAGCTTGGAAGGACAGTCCTATGGCTACACCTTC
>TRBJ1-2|TRBV3-1/TRBV3-2|-|TRBD1
CASSPGTGAYGYTF
TGTGCCAGCAGCCCAGGGACAGGGGCCTATGGCTACACCTTC
>TRBJ1-6|TRBV5-8|-|TRBD1
CASSPGQGSSSYNSPLHF
TGTGCCAGCAGCCCCGGACAGGGGTCTAGCTCCTATAATTCACCCCTCCACTTT
>TRBJ2-5|TRBV10-3|-|TRBD1
CAISGQGLETQYF
TGTGCCATCAGTGGACAGGGCTTGGAGACCCAGTACTTC
>TRBJ1-2|TRBV28|-|-
CASSSLSGGLYGYTF
TGTGCCAGCAGTTCTCTCTCGGGTGGTTTGTATGGCTACACCTTC
>TRBJ1-4|TRBV19|-|TRBD1
CASSNSGTGGDEKLFF
TGTGCCAGTAGTAACAGCGGGACAGGGGGCGATGAAAAACTGTTTTTT
>TRBJ1-2|TRBV28|-|-
CASRAGGGDGYTF
TGTGCCAGCAGGGCCGGAGGAGGGGATGGCTACACCTTC
>TRBJ1-2|TRBV5-1|-|TRBD1
CASSAPGTDNYGYTF
TGCGCCAGCAGCGCACCGGGGACAGATAACTATGGCTACACCTTC
>TRBJ2-7|TRBV30|-|-
CAWSLGGSYEQYF
TGTGCCTGGAGTCTCGGCGGTTCCTACGAGCAGTACTTC
>TRBJ1-1|TRBV7-9|-|-
CASSSGQFLTVPLITEAFF
TGTGCCAGCAGCTCAGGACAGTTCCTGACGGTCCCTTTAATTACTGAAGCTTTCTTT
>TRBJ2-7|TRBV19|-|TRBD1
CASSRTGVTYEQYF
TGTGCCAGTAGCCGGACAGGGGTTACCTACGAGCAGTACTTC
>TRBJ2-3|TRBV19|-|-
CASSIEGGTDTQYF
TGTGCCAGTAGTATAGAGGGAGGCACAGATACGCAGTATTTT
>TRBJ1-1|TRBV6-5|-|TRBD1
CASKTGGIAEAFF
TGTGCCAGCAAAACAGGGGGTATCGCTGAAGCTTTCTTT
>TRBJ2-7|TRBV7-2|-|-
CASSLLGSSYEQYF
TGTGCCAGCAGCTTATTGGGCAGCTCCTACGAGCAGTACTTC
>TRBJ1-1|TRBV3-1/TRBV3-2|-|-
CASSQDPYTETGTFHEAFF
TGTGCCAGCAGCCAAGATCCGTATACAGAAACCGGGACATTCCACGAAGCTTTCTTT
>TRBJ1-3|TRBV5-1|-|-
CASSQDSFGNTIYF
TGCGCCAGCAGCCAGGACAGTTTTGGAAACACCATATATTTT
>TRBJ2-3|TRBV9|-|TRBD1
CASSGPGQGYDTQYF
TGTGCCAGCAGCGGACCGGGACAGGGTTATGATACGCAGTATTTT
>TRBJ2-3|TRBV11-2|-|TRBD2
CASSPTSGGANTQYF
TGTGCCAGCAGCCCGACTAGCGGGGGGGCAAATACGCAGTATTTT
>TRBJ1-3|TRBV15|-|-
CATSRDRFGGSGNTIYF
TGTGCCACCAGCAGAGATCGCTTCGGGGGCTCTGGAAACACCATATATTTT
>TRBJ2-1|TRBV5-1|-|TRBD1
CASSTGQGAYNEQFF
TGCGCCAGCAGCACGGGACAGGGGGCCTACAATGAGCAGTTCTTC
>TRBJ2-7|TRBV27|-|-
CASSEITGPYEQYF
TGTGCCAGCAGTGAAATCACAGGGCCCTACGAGCAGTACTTC
>TRBJ2-7|TRBV3-1/TRBV3-2|-|-
CASGPPNYEQYF
TGTGCCAGCGGGCCTCCCAACTACGAGCAGTACTTC
>TRBJ1-4|TRBV7-9|-|TRBD1
CASSRQGSNEKLFF
TGTGCCAGCAGCCGACAGGGGTCTAATGAAAAACTGTTTTTT
>TRBJ2-1|TRBV6-5|-|-
CASSYSSSGPYNEQFF
TGTGCCAGCAGTTACTCTAGTAGCGGACCTTACAATGAGCAGTTCTTC
>TRBJ2-2|TRBV6-5|-|-
CASSLDGQGTGELFF
TGTGCCAGCAGCTTGGACGGACAAGGCACCGGGGAGCTGTTTTTT
>TRBJ2-1|TRBV7-9|-|TRBD1
CASSRTGDEQFF
TGTGCCAGCAGCCGGACAGGGGACGAGCAGTTCTTC
>TRBJ2-7|TRBV30|-|-
CAWSNSYEQYF
TGTGCCTGGAGTAACAGCTACGAGCAGTACTTC
>TRBJ1-2|TRBV29-1|-|-
CSVEKQLVYGYTF
TGCAGCGTCGAGAAACAGCTGGTCTATGGCTACACCTTC
>TRBJ1-4|TRBV11-3|-|-
CASSLDGILTNEKLFF
TGTGCCAGCAGCTTAGATGGGATTCTAACTAATGAAAAACTGTTTTTT
>TRBJ2-5|TRBV7-2|-|-
CASSLSWGEAETQYF
TGTGCCAGCAGCTTAAGTTGGGGGGAAGCGGAGACCCAGTACTTC
>TRBJ1-6|TRBV28|-|-
CASSQTYSPLHF
TGTGCCAGCAGTCAAACCTATTCACCCCTCCACTTT
>TRBJ1-4|TRBV5-4|-|-
CASSLATNEKLFF
TGTGCCAGCAGCTTGGCAACTAATGAAAAACTGTTTTTT
>TRBJ1-3|TRBV5-1|-|-
CASSLTPSSGNTIYF
TGCGCCAGCAGCTTAACACCGAGCTCTGGAAACACCATATATTTT
>TRBJ1-2|TRBV2|few|-
CASRPDGAANYGYTF
TGTGCCAGTCGCCCAGATGGAGCGGCTAACTATGGCTACACCTTC